This TCR beta chain was captured by sequencing in a study of shared clonotypes between healthy human individuals. Study summary: Two female and three male donors aged 18 to 49 were enrolled.

CDR1 SGHRS and CDR2 YFSETQ come from the germline V gene. The CDR3 consists of 14 residues. Losses at the gene ends were 4 bases for V and 2 bases for J; bases not matched to a gene: 5. A note on this clone: The antigen is unknown.

Study-level results: Represented genetic and exposure-history diversity was restricted by having few donors.

The method was immunoSEQ multiplex PCR; TCRdb's version includes in-frame clones alone and lacks a portion of them. This table has 450,000 to 500,000 clones, 78% appearing once. V and J are TRBV5-1 and TRBJ2-7; 8 nucleotides agree with TRBD1. The sequenced material came from PBMCs. The TCR originated in a woman aged 40 to 50 in good health. Some clones in this sample may be carry-over from other donors' samples. The CDR3 region has the DNA TGCGCCAGCAGCAAAGGGACAGGAGCCTACGAGCAGTACTTC. Translation gives CASSKGTGAYEQYF.